The clone carrying this T cell receptor beta chain was counted once. The data are from a study of control samples from healthy donors and cancer patients. Clones were sequenced by immunoSEQ multiplex PCR, and TCRdb holds only the in-frame ones, with some missing. The sample lists 50,000 or so clones, over 90% occurring once. There are 16 residues in the CDR3. Per the germline V gene, CDR1 is SGDLS and CDR2 is YYNGEE. The V end lost 4 bases, the J end lost 1 base, and 12 bases lay between the germline ends. The sequence came from a woman between 50 and 59 years old with head and neck cancer. Material: PBMCs. V is TRBV9 and J is TRBJ2-6, with D unclear. The CDR3 DNA is TGTGCCAGCAGCCCTCGTGGTGGGTCTGGGGCCAACGTCCTGACTTTC. Its protein product is CASSPRGGSGANVLTF.